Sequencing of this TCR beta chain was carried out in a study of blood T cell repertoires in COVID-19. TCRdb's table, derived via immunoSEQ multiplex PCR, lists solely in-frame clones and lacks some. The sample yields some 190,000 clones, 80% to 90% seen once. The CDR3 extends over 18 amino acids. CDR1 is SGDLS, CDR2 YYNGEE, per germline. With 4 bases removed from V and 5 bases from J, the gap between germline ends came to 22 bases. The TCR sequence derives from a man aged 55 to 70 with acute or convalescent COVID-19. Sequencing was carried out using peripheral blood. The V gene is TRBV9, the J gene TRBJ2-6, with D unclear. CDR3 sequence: CASSYSTELFRRANVLTF. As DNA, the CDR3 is TGTGCCAGCAGCTATTCGACCGAGCTTTTCAGGAGGGCCAACGTCCTGACTTTC.